The 4 T cell receptor beta chains given below trace back to one sample, sequenced in a study of CD8+ T cells in alopecia areata. Specified treatment: oral pan-JAK inhibitor, 5-10 mg twice daily. It was cDNA, reverse transcribed from extracted RNA, that served as the sequencing template. Only in-frame clones appear in the TCRdb table, and some are missing; sequencing was by immunoSEQ multiplex PCR. The table records 85,000 to 110,000 clones, 70% to 90% of them present only once. The input for sequencing was CD8+ T cells sorted from blood, taken at approximately week 31, from a patient treated with tofacitinib. These receptors were obtained from a human donor with alopecia areata.

This clone was seen just once. The rearrangement joins TRBV29-1 to TRBJ1-1, with no clear D. Germline values: CDR1 SQVTM, CDR2 ANQGSEA. This CDR3 has 11 residues. V was shortened by 3 bases and J by 2 bases, with 4 bases between the two germline ends. CDR3 bases: TGCAGCGTTGAGTCTAACACTGAAGCTTTCTTT. Its protein product is CSVESNTEAFF.

The rearrangement joins TRBV4-2 to TRBJ2-7; D unclear. This CDR3 has 13 residues. Trimming left V 3 bases short and J 6 bases short, with 12 bases between. Germline CDR1 reads LGHNA; CDR2 reads YNFKEQ. The CDR3 reads CASSQDSELEQYF. DNA for the CDR3: TGTGCCAGCAGCCAGGATAGTGAGCTCGAGCAGTACTTC.

The CDR3 reads CASSLLLPGTESSYEQYF. CDR3 DNA: TGTGCCAGCAGTTTACTACTCCCCGGGACGGAGAGCTCCTACGAGCAGTACTTC. The chain recombines TRBV27 with TRBJ2-7, with D tentatively TRBD1 or TRBD2 (5 bases each). The CDR3 has 18 amino acids. Trimming left V 2 bases short and J 0 bases short, with 20 bases between. The germline V gene encodes CDR1 MNHEY and CDR2 SMNVEV (reference sequence).

This clone turned up a few times. The chain has TRBV5-5 and TRBJ2-7, with D unresolved. The CDR3 sequence is 13 residues long. Between the trimmed V and J ends, which lost 0 bases and 6 bases, there was a span of 10 bases. CDR1 and CDR2 from the germline V gene are SGHKS and YYEKEE (reference sequence). The CDR3 sequence: CASSLGTGIEQYF. CDR3 in DNA: TGTGCCAGCAGCTTGGGAACCGGAATCGAGCAGTACTTC.